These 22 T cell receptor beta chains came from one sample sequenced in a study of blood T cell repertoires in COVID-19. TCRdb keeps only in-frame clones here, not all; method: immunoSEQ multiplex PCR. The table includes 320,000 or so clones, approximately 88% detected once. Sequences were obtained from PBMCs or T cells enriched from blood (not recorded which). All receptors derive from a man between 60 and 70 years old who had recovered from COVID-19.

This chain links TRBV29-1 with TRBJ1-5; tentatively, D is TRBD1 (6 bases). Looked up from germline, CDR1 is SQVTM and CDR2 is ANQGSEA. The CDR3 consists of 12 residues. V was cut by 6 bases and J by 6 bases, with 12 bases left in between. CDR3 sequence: CSVSEGGQPQHF. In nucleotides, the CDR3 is TGCAGCGTCTCGGAAGGGGGTCAGCCCCAGCATTTT.

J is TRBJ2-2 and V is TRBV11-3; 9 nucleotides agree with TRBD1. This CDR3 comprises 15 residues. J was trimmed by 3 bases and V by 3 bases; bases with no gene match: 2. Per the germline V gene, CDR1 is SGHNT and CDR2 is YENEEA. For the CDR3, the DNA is TGTGCCAGCAGCTTTGGACAGGGGTACACCGGGGAGCTGTTTTTT. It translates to CASSFGQGYTGELFF.

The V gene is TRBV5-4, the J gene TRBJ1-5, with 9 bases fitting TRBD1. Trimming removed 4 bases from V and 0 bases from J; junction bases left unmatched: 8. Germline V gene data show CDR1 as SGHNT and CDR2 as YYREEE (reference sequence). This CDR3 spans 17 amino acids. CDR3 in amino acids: CASSLTGGSFSNQPQHF. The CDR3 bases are TGTGCCAGCAGCCTGACAGGGGGAAGTTTTAGCAATCAGCCCCAGCATTTT.

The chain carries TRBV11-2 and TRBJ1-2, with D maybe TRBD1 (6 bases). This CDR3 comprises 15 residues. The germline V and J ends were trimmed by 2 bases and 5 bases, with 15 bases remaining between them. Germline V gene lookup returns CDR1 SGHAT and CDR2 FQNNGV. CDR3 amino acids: CASSLMGAGHYGYTF. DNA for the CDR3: TGTGCCAGCAGCTTAATGGGGGCTGGTCATTATGGCTACACCTTC.

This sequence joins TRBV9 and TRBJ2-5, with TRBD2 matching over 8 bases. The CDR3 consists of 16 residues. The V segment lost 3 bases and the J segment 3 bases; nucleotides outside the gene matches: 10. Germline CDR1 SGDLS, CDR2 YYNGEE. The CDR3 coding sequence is TGTGCCAGCAGCGCCTTGGTGGCGGGGGGAAAAGAGACCCAGTACTTC. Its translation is CASSALVAGGKETQYF.

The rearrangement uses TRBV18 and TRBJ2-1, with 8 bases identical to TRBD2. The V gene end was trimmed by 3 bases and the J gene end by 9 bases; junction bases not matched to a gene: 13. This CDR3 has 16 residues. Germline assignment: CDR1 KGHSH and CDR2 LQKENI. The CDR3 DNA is TGTGCCAGCTCACCGCTGCCCAGCGGGGGAGTGGGTGAGCAGTTCTTC. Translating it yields CASSPLPSGGVGEQFF.

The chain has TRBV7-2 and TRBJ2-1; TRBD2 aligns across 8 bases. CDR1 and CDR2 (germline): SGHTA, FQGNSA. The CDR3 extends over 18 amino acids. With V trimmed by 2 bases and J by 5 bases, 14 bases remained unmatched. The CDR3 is CASSLWLSSGIKHNEQFF. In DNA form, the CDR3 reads TGTGCCAGCAGCTTATGGCTAAGTAGCGGGATAAAGCACAATGAGCAGTTCTTC.

The CDR3 reads CASSPTSGMVGSYNEQFF. The DNA for the CDR3 is TGTGCCAGCAGCCCTACTAGCGGGATGGTAGGGTCCTACAATGAGCAGTTCTTC. The chain joins TRBV7-3 to TRBJ2-1, with 10 bases identical to TRBD2. V gave up 5 bases and J gave up 1 base; unmatched junction bases: 11. CDR1 and CDR2 (germline): SGHTA, FQGTGA. This CDR3 is built from 18 residues.

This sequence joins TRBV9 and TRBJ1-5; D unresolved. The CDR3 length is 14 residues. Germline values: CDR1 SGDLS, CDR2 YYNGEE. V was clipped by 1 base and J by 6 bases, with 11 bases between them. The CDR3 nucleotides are TGTGCCAGCAGCGTAACTGAGGGAGGTCAGCCCCAGCATTTT. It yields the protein CASSVTEGGQPQHF.

CDR3 DNA: TGTGCCAGCAGCTCGATAGGACAGGGAGGCGAAAAACTGTTTTTT. Amino acid sequence: CASSSIGQGGEKLFF. The rearrangement uses TRBV7-9 and TRBJ1-4; the match to TRBD1 covers 8 bases. The CDR3 is made up of 15 amino acids. Germline values: CDR1 SEHNR, CDR2 FQNEAQ (reference sequence). V lost 4 bases, J lost 8 bases, and 9 bases stayed unmatched. The whole variable domain, filled in from reference TRBV7-9 and TRBJ1-4, reads DTGVSQNPRHKITKRGQNVTFRCDPISEHNRLYWYRQTLGQGPEFLTYFQNEAQLEKSRLLSDRFSAERPKGSFSTLEIQRTEQGDSAMYLCASSSIGQGGEKLFFGSGTQLSVL.

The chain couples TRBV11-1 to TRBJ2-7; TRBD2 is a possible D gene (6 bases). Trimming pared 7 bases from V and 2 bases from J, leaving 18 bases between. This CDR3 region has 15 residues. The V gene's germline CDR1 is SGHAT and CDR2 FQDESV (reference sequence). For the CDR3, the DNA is TGTGCCAGCATGTTAGCGGTGGAGGGCCCCTACGAGCAGTACTTC. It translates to CASMLAVEGPYEQYF. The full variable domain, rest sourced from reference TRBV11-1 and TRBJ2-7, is EAEVAQSPRYKITEKSQAVAFWCDPISGHATLYWYRQILGQGPELLVQFQDESVVDDSQLPKDRFSAERLKGVDSTLKIQPAELGDSAMYLCASMLAVEGPYEQYFGPGTRLTVT.

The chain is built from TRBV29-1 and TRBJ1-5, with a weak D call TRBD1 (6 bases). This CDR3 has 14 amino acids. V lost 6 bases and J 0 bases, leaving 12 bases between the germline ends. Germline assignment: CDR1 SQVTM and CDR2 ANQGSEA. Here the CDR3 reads CSVVIQGSNQPQHF. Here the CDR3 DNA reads TGCAGCGTAGTTATACAGGGTAGCAATCAGCCCCAGCATTTT.

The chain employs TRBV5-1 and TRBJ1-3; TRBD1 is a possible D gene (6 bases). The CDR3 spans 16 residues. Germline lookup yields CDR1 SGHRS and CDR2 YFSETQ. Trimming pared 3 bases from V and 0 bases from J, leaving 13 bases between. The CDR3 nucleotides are TGCGCCAGCAGCTCCGACAGGTTGAGCTCTGGAAACACCATATATTTT. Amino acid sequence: CASSSDRLSSGNTIYF.

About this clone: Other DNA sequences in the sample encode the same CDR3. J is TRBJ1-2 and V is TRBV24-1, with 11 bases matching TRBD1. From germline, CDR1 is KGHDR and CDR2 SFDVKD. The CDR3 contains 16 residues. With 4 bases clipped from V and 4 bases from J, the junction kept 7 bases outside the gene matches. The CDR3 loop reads CATSDPGTGGAYGYTF. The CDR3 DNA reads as TGTGCCACCAGTGACCCTGGGACAGGGGGAGCCTATGGCTACACCTTC.

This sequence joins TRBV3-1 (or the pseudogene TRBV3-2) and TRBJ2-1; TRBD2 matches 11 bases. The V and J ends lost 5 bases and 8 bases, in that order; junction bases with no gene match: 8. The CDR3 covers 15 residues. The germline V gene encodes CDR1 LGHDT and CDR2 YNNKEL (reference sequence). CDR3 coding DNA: TGTGCCAGCAGCTTAGCGGGAGGGAGGGGATATGAGCAGTTCTTC. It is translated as CASSLAGGRGYEQFF.

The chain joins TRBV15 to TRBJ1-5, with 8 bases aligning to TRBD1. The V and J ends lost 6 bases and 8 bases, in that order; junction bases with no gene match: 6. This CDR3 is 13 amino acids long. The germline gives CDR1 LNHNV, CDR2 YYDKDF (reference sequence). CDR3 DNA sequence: TGTGCCACCAGTGGACAGGGAAGAGAGCCCCAGCATTTT. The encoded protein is CATSGQGREPQHF.

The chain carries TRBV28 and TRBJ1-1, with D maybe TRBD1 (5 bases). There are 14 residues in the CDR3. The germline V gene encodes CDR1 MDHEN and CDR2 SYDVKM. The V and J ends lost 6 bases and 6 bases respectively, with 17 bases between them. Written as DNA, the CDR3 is TGTGCCAGCAGGGGGCCTCTCGGGTTCGCTGAAGCTTTCTTT. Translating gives CASRGPLGFAEAFF.

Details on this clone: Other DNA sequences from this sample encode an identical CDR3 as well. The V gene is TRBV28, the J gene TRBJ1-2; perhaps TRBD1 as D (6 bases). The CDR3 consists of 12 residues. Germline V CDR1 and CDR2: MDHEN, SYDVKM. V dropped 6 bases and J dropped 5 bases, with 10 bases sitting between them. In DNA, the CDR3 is TGTGCCAGCAGCCTAACAGGGTATGGCTACACCTTC. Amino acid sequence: CASSLTGYGYTF.

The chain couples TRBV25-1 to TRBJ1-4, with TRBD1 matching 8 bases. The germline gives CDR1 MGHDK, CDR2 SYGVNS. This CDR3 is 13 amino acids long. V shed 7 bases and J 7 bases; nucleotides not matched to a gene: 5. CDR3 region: CASTQGAFEKLFF. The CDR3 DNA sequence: TGTGCCAGCACTCAGGGGGCGTTTGAAAAACTGTTTTTT.

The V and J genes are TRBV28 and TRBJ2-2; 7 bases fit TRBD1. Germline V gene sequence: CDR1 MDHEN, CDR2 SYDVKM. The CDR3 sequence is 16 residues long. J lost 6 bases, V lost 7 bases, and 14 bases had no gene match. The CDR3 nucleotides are TGTGCCAGCACCTTTAGGGGGTCAGGGGGATCCGGGGAGCTGTTTTTT. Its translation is CASTFRGSGGSGELFF. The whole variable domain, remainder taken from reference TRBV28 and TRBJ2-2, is DVKVTQSSRYLVKRTGEKVFLECVQDMDHENMFWYRQDPGLGLRLIYFSYDVKMKEKGDIPEGYSVSREKKERFSLILESASTNQTSMYLCASTFRGSGGSGELFFGEGSRLTVL.

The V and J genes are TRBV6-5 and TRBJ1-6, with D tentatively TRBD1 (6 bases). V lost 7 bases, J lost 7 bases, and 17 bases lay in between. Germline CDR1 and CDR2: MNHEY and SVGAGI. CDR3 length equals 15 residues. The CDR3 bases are TGTGCCAGCATTACATCGCCAGGGGCCAATTCACCCCTCCACTTT. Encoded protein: CASITSPGANSPLHF.

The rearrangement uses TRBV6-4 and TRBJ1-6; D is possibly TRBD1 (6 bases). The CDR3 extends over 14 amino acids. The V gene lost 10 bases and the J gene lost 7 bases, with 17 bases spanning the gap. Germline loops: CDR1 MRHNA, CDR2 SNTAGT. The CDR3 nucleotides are TGTGCCACTCCAGGGGATGGTCGGAATTCACCCCTCCACTTT. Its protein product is CATPGDGRNSPLHF.